The 8 T cell receptor beta chains presented below share a single source sample, sequenced in a study of blood T cell repertoires in COVID-19 (dated by TCRdb to 2020 to 2022). Library preparation was by the immunoSEQ multiplex PCR assay. Here the immuneACCESS table is served through TCRdb, limited to in-frame sequences with V and J called. Missing clones are a known gap in these copies; in checked studies unresolved V genes cover under half, and the rest lacks a known reason. Here the sample has about 150,000 clones; just under 90% occur a single time. Clones ranked in the top ten supply around 8.6% of the sample. The source material was peripheral blood. The receptor source for this set is a woman aged 50 to 65 with active or convalescent COVID-19.

V gene TRBV7-2 combines with J gene TRBJ1-5; TRBD1 agrees at 10 bases. The CDR3 sequence is 17 residues long. Trimming removed 5 bases from V and 2 bases from J; junction bases left unmatched: 9. Germline-derived CDR1 and CDR2 are SGHTA and FQGNSA. The CDR3 DNA sequence: TGTGCCAGCAGCACACACGGGACAGGGGCAGGCAATCAGCCCCAGCATTTT. Amino acids: CASSTHGTGAGNQPQHF.

J is TRBJ2-1 and V is TRBV11-2; 9 nucleotides agree with TRBD2. The CDR3 consists of 17 residues. The V gene end was trimmed by 6 bases and the J gene end by 0 bases; junction bases not matched to a gene: 9. From germline, CDR1 is SGHAT and CDR2 FQNNGV. The CDR3: CASRGGLALSSYNEQFF. The CDR3 DNA sequence: TGTGCCAGCAGAGGAGGACTAGCGTTGAGCTCCTACAATGAGCAGTTCTTC.

This clone was found once. The chain uses TRBV9 and TRBJ2-7, with D tentatively TRBD1 (5 bases). V lost 0 bases and J 2 bases, leaving 9 bases between the germline ends. Germline assignment: CDR1 SGDLS and CDR2 YYNGEE. The CDR3 runs 14 residues. The CDR3 protein is CASSVGVGPYEQYF. CDR3 DNA: TGTGCCAGCAGCGTAGGGGTGGGGCCCTACGAGCAGTACTTC.

J is TRBJ2-1 and V is TRBV6-6, with 11 positions matching TRBD1. Germline V gene sequence: CDR1 MNHNY, CDR2 SVGAGI (reference sequence). V was clipped by 6 bases and J by 8 bases; unmatched bases: 9. This CDR3 comprises 15 residues. This chain's CDR3 is CASSPDRGRTHEQFF. The CDR3 coding sequence is TGTGCCAGCAGCCCGGACAGGGGGCGCACCCATGAGCAGTTCTTC.

This clone was recorded many times. The CDR3 reads CASSFRGLGNEQFF. DNA of the CDR3: TGTGCCAGCAGCTTTAGGGGACTCGGGAATGAGCAGTTCTTC. This rearrangement joins TRBV5-4 to TRBJ2-1; maybe TRBD2 (6 bases). The CDR3 consists of 14 residues. The germline CDR1 and CDR2 sequences are SGHNT and YYREEE (reference sequence). Deletions cut 2 bases from V and 7 bases from J, with 13 bases between.

The chain joins TRBV11-2 to TRBJ2-2; 9 bases agree with TRBD2. Losses at the gene ends were 1 base for V and 1 base for J; bases not matched to a gene: 1. Looked up from germline, CDR1 is SGHAT and CDR2 is FQNNGV. CDR3 size: 16 residues. Here the CDR3 DNA reads TGTGCCAGCAGCTTAGTACTAGCGGGGAACACCGGGGAGCTGTTTTTT. This translates into CASSLVLAGNTGELFF.

This sequence joins TRBV12-5 and TRBJ2-2, with D perhaps matching TRBD1 (6 bases). CDR1 is LGHNT, CDR2 FRNRAP, per germline. V lost 1 base to trimming and J lost 5 bases, with 11 bases between them. The CDR3 contains 15 residues. The CDR3 spells CASGLDHDRTGELFF. The CDR3 DNA reads TGTGCTAGTGGTTTGGACCACGACAGGACCGGGGAGCTGTTTTTT.

The V and J genes are TRBV4-1 and TRBJ1-6; D is ambiguous. The V gene lost 0 bases and the J gene lost 5 bases, with 11 bases spanning the gap. From germline, CDR1 is MGHRA and CDR2 YSYEKL. This CDR3 has 16 amino acids. CDR3 protein: CASSQEGGGNNSPLHF. In nucleotides, the CDR3 is TGCGCCAGCAGCCAAGAAGGAGGAGGGAATAATTCACCCCTCCACTTT.